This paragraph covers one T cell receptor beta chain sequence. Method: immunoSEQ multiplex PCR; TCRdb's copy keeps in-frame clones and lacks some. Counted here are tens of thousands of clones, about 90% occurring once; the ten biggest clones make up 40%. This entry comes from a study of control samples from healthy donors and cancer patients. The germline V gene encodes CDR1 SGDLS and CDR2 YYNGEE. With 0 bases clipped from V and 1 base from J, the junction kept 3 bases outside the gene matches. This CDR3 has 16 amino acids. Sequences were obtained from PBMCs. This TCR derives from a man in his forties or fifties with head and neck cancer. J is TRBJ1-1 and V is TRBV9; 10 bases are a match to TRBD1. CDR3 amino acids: CASSVAGDRGNTEAFF. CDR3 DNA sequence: TGTGCCAGCAGCGTAGCTGGGGACAGGGGGAACACTGAAGCTTTCTTT.